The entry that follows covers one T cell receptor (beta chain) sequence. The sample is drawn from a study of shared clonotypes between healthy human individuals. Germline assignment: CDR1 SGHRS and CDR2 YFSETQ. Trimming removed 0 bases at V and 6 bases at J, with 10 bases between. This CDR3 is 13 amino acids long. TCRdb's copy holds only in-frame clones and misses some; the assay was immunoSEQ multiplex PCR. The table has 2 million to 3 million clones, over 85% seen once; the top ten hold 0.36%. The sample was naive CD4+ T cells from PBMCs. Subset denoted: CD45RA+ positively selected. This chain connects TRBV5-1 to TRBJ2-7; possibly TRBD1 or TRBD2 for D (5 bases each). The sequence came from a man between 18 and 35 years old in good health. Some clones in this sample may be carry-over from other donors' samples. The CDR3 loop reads CASSLAQAGEQYF. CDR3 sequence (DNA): TGCGCCAGCAGCTTGGCACAGGCGGGCGAGCAGTACTTC.